A selection of T cell receptor beta chains follows, all from one sample in a study of siplizumab effects on memory and regulatory T cells. Clones were read by immunoSEQ multiplex PCR, and TCRdb kept only the in-frame ones, dropping some. The sample carries about 62,000 clones, 79% recorded once. Sequenced: memory CD4+ T cells sorted from blood. Receptors originate from a human donor in good health. The CDR3 runs from the conserved cysteine through the conserved F or W. The D gene is left open where the match is weak. Not all rows give a size; the values are once, few, many and, for expanded clones, a class.

clone size: -; V gene: TRBV19; J gene: TRBJ2-7; D gene: TRBD2; CDR3 DNA: TGTGCCAGTAGTAGGACTAGCGGGGGATCCTCCTACGAGCAGTACTTC; CDR3 protein: CASSRTSGGSSYEQYF
clone size: -; V gene: TRBV10-2; J gene: TRBJ2-3; D gene: -; CDR3 DNA: TGCGCCAGCTCGAGTCTCCCCACAGATACGCAGTATTTT; CDR3 protein: CASSSLPTDTQYF
clone size: once; V gene: TRBV27; J gene: TRBJ2-3; D gene: -; CDR3 DNA: TGTGCCAGCAGTTTACAGCGCCTTAGCACAGATACGCAGTATTTT; CDR3 protein: CASSLQRLSTDTQYF
clone size: -; V gene: TRBV9; J gene: TRBJ1-5; D gene: -; CDR3 DNA: TGTGCCAGCAGCGTAGGGGCAGAGATTTATCAGCCCCAGCATTTT; CDR3 protein: CASSVGAEIYQPQHF
clone size: -; V gene: TRBV18; J gene: TRBJ1-2; D gene: -; CDR3 DNA: TGTGCCAGCTCACCAAACGGGGGGACGGACTATGGCTACACCTTC; CDR3 protein: CASSPNGGTDYGYTF
clone size: -; V gene: TRBV6-1; J gene: TRBJ2-7; D gene: TRBD1; CDR3 DNA: TGTGCCAGCAGTGCCACAGGGGTTCAGTACGAGCAGTACTTC; CDR3 protein: CASSATGVQYEQYF
clone size: -; V gene: TRBV1; J gene: TRBJ2-3; D gene: -; CDR3 DNA: TGCACCAGCAGACACGTCTCGGGTCGCGGGGCCAGGAGCACAGATACGCAGTATTTT; CDR3 protein: CTSRHVSGRGARSTDTQYF
clone size: -; V gene: TRBV2; J gene: TRBJ1-5; D gene: -; CDR3 DNA: TGTGCCAGCAGTGAATACTTGGGTTTTAATCAGCCCCAGCATTTT; CDR3 protein: CASSEYLGFNQPQHF
clone size: few; V gene: TRBV6-5; J gene: TRBJ1-2; D gene: -; CDR3 DNA: TGTGCCAGCAGGGCCGGGATCTATGGCTACACCTTC; CDR3 protein: CASRAGIYGYTF
clone size: -; V gene: TRBV28; J gene: TRBJ2-7; D gene: -; CDR3 DNA: TGTGCCAGCAGTTTAATCTCCGAGCAGTACTTC; CDR3 protein: CASSLISEQYF
clone size: few; V gene: TRBV30; J gene: TRBJ1-6; D gene: -; CDR3 DNA: TGTGCCTGGAAGGTGAAGAATAATTCACCCCTCCACTTT; CDR3 protein: CAWKVKNNSPLHF
clone size: -; V gene: TRBV7-3; J gene: TRBJ2-1; D gene: -; CDR3 DNA: TGTGCCAGCAGCTTCTACGGACTGGATGAGCAGTTCTTC; CDR3 protein: CASSFYGLDEQFF
clone size: -; V gene: TRBV2; J gene: TRBJ1-2; D gene: TRBD1; CDR3 DNA: TGTGCCAGCAACCTACAGGGGTCTAACTATGGCTACACCTTC; CDR3 protein: CASNLQGSNYGYTF
clone size: -; V gene: TRBV10-2; J gene: TRBJ2-2; D gene: -; CDR3 DNA: TGCGCCAGCACTGACAGGCCCGGGGAGCTGTTTTTT; CDR3 protein: CASTDRPGELFF
clone size: -; V gene: TRBV7-9; J gene: TRBJ1-2; D gene: TRBD1; CDR3 DNA: TGTGCCAGCATCCCCCAGGGGGTGTCTAACTATGGCTACACCTTC; CDR3 protein: CASIPQGVSNYGYTF
clone size: -; V gene: TRBV6-1; J gene: TRBJ2-5; D gene: -; CDR3 DNA: TGTGCCAGCATCTACAGGGGACTGGGAGAGACCCAGTACTTC; CDR3 protein: CASIYRGLGETQYF
clone size: -; V gene: TRBV6-5; J gene: TRBJ2-3; D gene: -; CDR3 DNA: TGTGCCAGCAGCCGGGACCCTGCCAATACGCAGTATTTT; CDR3 protein: CASSRDPANTQYF
clone size: -; V gene: TRBV7-6; J gene: TRBJ2-5; D gene: -; CDR3 DNA: TGTGCCAGCAGCTTAGGGCAGACCCAGTACTTC; CDR3 protein: CASSLGQTQYF
clone size: -; V gene: TRBV18; J gene: TRBJ2-3; D gene: TRBD2; CDR3 DNA: TGTGCCAGCTCAAGACTAGCGGGGGGCACAGATACGCAGTATTTT; CDR3 protein: CASSRLAGGTDTQYF
clone size: -; V gene: TRBV7-2; J gene: TRBJ2-5; D gene: -; CDR3 DNA: TGTGCCAGCAGCTTGGGCGGGGTGTACCAAGAGACCCAGTACTTC; CDR3 protein: CASSLGGVYQETQYF
clone size: -; V gene: TRBV28; J gene: TRBJ1-5; D gene: -; CDR3 DNA: TGTGCCAGCAGTTTTAATTGGGCTTCACCCCAACCCCAGCATTTT; CDR3 protein: CASSFNWASPQPQHF
clone size: -; V gene: TRBV6-6; J gene: TRBJ2-3; D gene: TRBD2; CDR3 DNA: TGTGCCAGCAGTTACGGGATAGCGGGGGGGTTAGATACGCAGTATTTT; CDR3 protein: CASSYGIAGGLDTQYF
clone size: -; V gene: TRBV5-1; J gene: TRBJ1-6; D gene: -; CDR3 DNA: TGCGCCAGCAGCCCGATTGGGGCCGACTATAATTCACCCCTCCACTTT; CDR3 protein: CASSPIGADYNSPLHF
clone size: -; V gene: TRBV2; J gene: TRBJ2-7; D gene: -; CDR3 DNA: TGTGCCAGCAGTGATTCTGGGCTCCTCGAGGGACTTTACGAGCAGTACTTC; CDR3 protein: CASSDSGLLEGLYEQYF
clone size: -; V gene: TRBV11-1; J gene: TRBJ2-2; D gene: -; CDR3 DNA: TGTGCCAGCAGCCTACGACAAGCGAACACCGGGGAGCTGTTTTTT; CDR3 protein: CASSLRQANTGELFF
clone size: -; V gene: TRBV2; J gene: TRBJ1-2; D gene: TRBD1; CDR3 DNA: TGTGCCAGCAGCTCCCGGACAGGGGATGGCTACACCTTC; CDR3 protein: CASSSRTGDGYTF
clone size: -; V gene: TRBV12-5; J gene: TRBJ2-5; D gene: -; CDR3 DNA: TGTGCTAGTGGTGCGGCACAGGGAGGGGAGACCCAGTACTTC; CDR3 protein: CASGAAQGGETQYF